Sequencing of this T cell receptor beta chain was carried out in a study of CD8+ T cells in alopecia areata. The study's findings and limits: Researchers report lesional scalp, most notably alopecia totalis/universalis, outstripped normal scalp in clonality.

J was trimmed by 5 bases and V by 10 bases; bases with no gene match: 7. This CDR3 has 12 amino acids. Germline-derived CDR1 and CDR2 are LNHDA and SQIVND (reference sequence). Noted treatment: oral pan-JAK inhibitor, 5-10 mg twice daily. Extracted RNA was reverse transcribed into cDNA, the sequencing template. Generated by immunoSEQ multiplex PCR, the TCRdb table keeps only in-frame clones and is missing some. Seen here are 90,000 to 120,000 clones, 84% observed once, and the top ten hold roughly 23%. This clone was recorded once. Antigen: not known. The clonotype originates from a human donor with alopecia areata. The material was CD8+ T cells sorted from blood, obtained at week 24, from a patient treated with tofacitinib. The rearrangement joins TRBV19 to TRBJ2-7, with 8 bases lining up with TRBD1. The CDR3 bases are TGTGCCACCTCCGGGACAGGTAACGAGCAGTACTTC. This translates into CATSGTGNEQYF.